The 24 T cell receptor beta chains listed next were all sequenced from one sample in a study of T cell responses to AZD1222 COVID-19 vaccine. Here immunoSEQ multiplex PCR was the method, and the copy in TCRdb shows in-frame clones only, minus some. The data contain 120,000 or so clones, about 93% of them seen just once; the ten biggest clones take up 3.5% to 4.5%. Sequences were derived from peripheral blood, sampled 28 days after the second dose of the MenACWY control vaccine. The receptor source for this set is an adult who received the MenACWY meningococcal vaccine as a control.

The CDR3 is CASRGDGPFNEQFF. The CDR3 coding sequence is TGTGCCAGCAGGGGGGACGGCCCCTTCAATGAGCAGTTCTTC. This sequence joins TRBV6-5 and TRBJ2-1; either TRBD1 or TRBD2 may fit D (5 bases each). The ends were cut back, 6 bases at V and 6 bases at J, with 15 bases in the middle. The germline CDR1 and CDR2 sequences are MNHEY and SVGAGI. The CDR3 runs 14 residues.

This clone appeared a single time. The chain has TRBV21-1 and TRBJ2-7; TRBD1 is the table's D call and was not checked against the DNA. TRBV21-1 is a pseudogene segment. CDR3 length equals 16 residues. The CDR3 DNA reads TGTGCCAGCAGCAAAGTGAAGACAGGGAAGATCTACGAGCAGTACGTC. Amino acids: CASSKVKTGKIYEQYV.

The chain carries TRBV7-3 and TRBJ2-1; TRBD2 agrees at 11 bases. Germline CDR1 reads SGHTA; CDR2 reads FQGTGA. The CDR3 extends over 15 amino acids. The J segment lost 3 bases and the V segment lost 5 bases, leaving 3 bases of the junction unmatched. In DNA form, the CDR3 reads TGTGCCAGCAGCCGACTAGCGGGAAACTACAATGAGCAGTTCTTC. Protein: CASSRLAGNYNEQFF.

The chain has TRBV7-2 and TRBJ2-7, with D perhaps TRBD2 (5 bases). Germline loops: CDR1 SGHTA, CDR2 FQGNSA. With 4 bases removed from V and 5 bases from J, the gap between germline ends came to 9 bases. The CDR3 extends over 12 amino acids. The CDR3 DNA reads TGTGCCAGCAGCTCACAGCGGCACGAGCAGTACTTC. It encodes CASSSQRHEQYF.

The chain has TRBV3-1 (or the pseudogene TRBV3-2) and TRBJ2-5; no firm D call. The CDR3 consists of 12 residues. V lost 4 bases, J lost 5 bases, and 8 bases lay in between. Germline V gene lookup returns CDR1 LGHDT and CDR2 YNNKEL (reference sequence). This CDR3 reads CASSRLAETQYF. In DNA form, the CDR3 reads TGTGCCAGCAGCCGACTTGCGGAGACCCAGTACTTC.

The chain recombines TRBV27 with TRBJ1-4; unclear D gene. Germline V gene data show CDR1 as MNHEY and CDR2 as SMNVEV (reference sequence). V was cut by 6 bases and J by 8 bases, with 10 bases left in between. This CDR3 contains 12 residues. The CDR3 region has the DNA TGTGCCAGCAGGGGTGCGAGCGAAAAACTGTTTTTT. Protein: CASRGASEKLFF.

This chain connects TRBV6-2 or TRBV6-3 to TRBJ2-3; 7 bases map to TRBD1. The CDR3 runs 14 residues. With V trimmed by 5 bases and J by 2 bases, 4 bases remained unmatched. Germline CDR1 reads MNHEY; CDR2 reads SVGEGT. The CDR3 protein is CASSGTDSTDTQYF. The DNA for the CDR3 is TGTGCCAGCAGTGGGACAGACTCCACAGATACGCAGTATTTT.

The genes are TRBV9 and TRBJ1-1, with TRBD1 as a possible D gene (5 bases). The CDR3 contains 15 residues. From germline, CDR1 is SGDLS and CDR2 YYNGEE. V was cut by 2 bases and J by 1 base, with 12 bases left in between. The CDR3 DNA reads TGTGCCAGCAGCGTCCTCATGGGGGGGAACACTGAAGCTTTCTTT. It is translated as CASSVLMGGNTEAFF.

The CDR3 DNA sequence: TGTGCCAGCACCATCGGGACAGGGTTGACCGGGGAGCTGTTTTTT. Translated: CASTIGTGLTGELFF. V usage is TRBV6-5 and J usage is TRBJ2-2, with TRBD1 matching 9 bases. The junction had 8 bases not matched to a gene; V was cut back by 7 bases and J by 5 bases. CDR1 and CDR2 from the germline V gene are MNHEY and SVGAGI. CDR3 size: 15 residues.

There are a few counts of this clone. This chain connects TRBV18 to TRBJ2-1; 14 bases are a match to TRBD2. The CDR3 is 16 residues long. Germline loops: CDR1 KGHSH, CDR2 LQKENI. With 3 bases clipped from V and 6 bases from J, the junction kept 4 bases outside the gene matches. The CDR3 nucleotides read TGTGCCAGCTCACCGACGACTAGCGGGAGGGCCAATGAGCAGTTCTTC. Translated: CASSPTTSGRANEQFF.

This sequence joins TRBV28 and TRBJ2-7; 10 bases fit TRBD2. Trimming removed 3 bases from V and 9 bases from J; junction bases left unmatched: 11. The CDR3 contains 15 residues. The germline CDR1 and CDR2 sequences are MDHEN and SYDVKM. CDR3 region: CASSLWTSGWPRQYF. The CDR3 DNA follows: TGTGCCAGCAGTTTGTGGACTAGCGGTTGGCCTCGGCAGTACTTC. The variable domain in full, completed from reference TRBV28 and TRBJ2-7, reads DVKVTQSSRYLVKRTGEKVFLECVQDMDHENMFWYRQDPGLGLRLIYFSYDVKMKEKGDIPEGYSVSREKKERFSLILESASTNQTSMYLCASSLWTSGWPRQYFGPGTRLTVT.

The chain uses TRBV10-3 and TRBJ2-7; D is unresolved. V lost 3 bases and J 2 bases, leaving 11 bases between the germline ends. CDR1 and CDR2 from the germline V gene are ENHRY and SYGVKD. The CDR3 covers 14 residues. CDR3 sequence: CAISDPPRPYEQYF. The CDR3 nucleotides are TGTGCCATCAGTGACCCTCCCCGACCCTACGAGCAGTACTTC.

The chain carries TRBV5-1 and TRBJ1-4; TRBD1 is a possible D gene (6 bases). The V end was cut by 4 bases, the J end by 7 bases, with 11 bases between. Per the germline V gene, CDR1 is SGHRS and CDR2 is YFSETQ. The CDR3 length is 13 residues. The CDR3 here is CASSPDSFEKLFF. The CDR3 nucleotides are TGCGCCAGCAGCCCGGACAGCTTTGAAAAACTGTTTTTT.

The rearrangement links TRBV19 to TRBJ2-7, with a weak D call TRBD1 (6 bases). Germline CDR1 is LNHDA and CDR2 is SQIVND (reference sequence). The CDR3 contains 14 residues. Trimming pared 5 bases from V and 1 base from J, leaving 12 bases between. CDR3 region: CASSSDGTSYEQYV. Here the CDR3 DNA reads TGTGCCAGTAGTTCCGACGGGACATCCTACGAGCAGTACGTC.

This chain connects TRBV19 to TRBJ2-1; D call uncertain. Between the trimmed V and J ends, which lost 3 bases and 4 bases, there was a span of 7 bases. The V gene's germline CDR1 is LNHDA and CDR2 SQIVND (reference sequence). The CDR3 has 13 residues. This chain's CDR3 is CASSMSSYNEQFF. The DNA for the CDR3 is TGTGCCAGTAGTATGTCCTCATACAATGAGCAGTTCTTC.

This clone was seen just once. Possible read error: a much larger clone is one base away. The same CDR3 is also encoded by other DNA sequences in this sample. V is TRBV5-1 and J is TRBJ2-3, with unresolved D. Trimming removed 0 bases from V and 4 bases from J, with 3 bases in between. CDR3 length equals 12 residues. Germline V gene sequence: CDR1 SGHRS, CDR2 YFSETQ. The DNA for the CDR3 is TGCGCCAGCAGCTTGGTGGCAGATACGCAGTATTTT. It translates to CASSLVADTQYF.

This chain connects TRBV2 to TRBJ2-1, with a possible D match to TRBD1 (5 bases). Trimming left V 5 bases short and J 3 bases short, with 5 bases between. CDR1 SNHLY and CDR2 FYNNEI come from the germline V gene. The CDR3 spans 12 residues. CDR3 region: CASSTGYNEQFF. Here the CDR3 DNA reads TGTGCCAGCAGTACAGGCTACAATGAGCAGTTCTTC.

The chain links TRBV10-3 to TRBJ2-7, with TRBD2 matching 9 bases. The CDR3 contains 15 residues. From germline, CDR1 is ENHRY and CDR2 SYGVKD. Germline trimming cut 4 bases from V and 2 bases from J; bases unmatched to any gene: 6. In nucleotides, the CDR3 is TGTGCCATCAGTGCCCAGACTAGCGGCCCCTACGAGCAGTACTTC. This translates into CAISAQTSGPYEQYF.

The chain carries TRBV28 and TRBJ2-6; 8 bases fit TRBD1. Unmatched junction bases numbered 11, after V lost 4 bases and J lost 0 bases. The CDR3 is made up of 19 amino acids. Germline V gene lookup returns CDR1 MDHEN and CDR2 SYDVKM. The CDR3 DNA reads as TGTGCCAGCAGTTCGACAGGGGAAGAGGATTTCTCTGGGGCCAACGTCCTGACTTTC. Translating it yields CASSSTGEEDFSGANVLTF.

The chain uses TRBV2 and TRBJ2-6; D unresolved. Germline CDR1 SNHLY, CDR2 FYNNEI. The V end was cut by 4 bases, the J end by 0 bases, with 7 bases between. This CDR3 spans 15 amino acids. The CDR3 DNA follows: TGTGCCAGCAGTGCACATGCCTCTGGGGCCAACGTCCTGACTTTC. Translated, it gives CASSAHASGANVLTF.

The V call is TRBV10-1, the J call TRBJ1-1; 8 bases are a match to TRBD1. Trimming cost V 8 bases and J 3 bases; bases outside gene matches: 17. From germline, CDR1 is WNHNN and CDR2 SYGVQD (reference sequence). The CDR3 totals 17 residues. CDR3 nucleotide sequence: TGCGCCAGCGCAAGCCCGGGACAGGAGGAGTGGGACACTGAAGCTTTCTTT. Its protein product is CASASPGQEEWDTEAFF.

The chain is built from TRBV27 and TRBJ1-6, with no clear D. CDR1 is MNHEY, CDR2 SMNVEV, per germline (reference sequence). V lost 6 bases to trimming and J lost 8 bases, with 11 bases between them. CDR3 length: 13 amino acids. The CDR3 region has the DNA TGTGCCAGCAGCCCGATTTCGGATTCACCCCTCCACTTT. The encoded protein is CASSPISDSPLHF.

The chain combines TRBV30 with TRBJ2-7; D is unresolved. Trimming pared 5 bases from V and 4 bases from J, leaving 9 bases between. Germline assignment: CDR1 GTSNPN and CDR2 SVGIG (reference sequence). CDR3 length: 11 amino acids. The CDR3 is CAWDGGYEQYF. As DNA, the CDR3 is TGTGCCTGGGACGGTGGATACGAGCAGTACTTC.

The CDR3: CASSPGGNQETQYF. Here the CDR3 DNA reads TGTGCCAGCAGCCCTGGTGGAAACCAAGAGACCCAGTACTTC. The rearrangement links TRBV5-4 to TRBJ2-5, with D uncertain. The CDR3 totals 14 residues. The V and J ends lost 4 bases and 0 bases respectively, with 10 bases between them. CDR1 and CDR2 from the germline V gene are SGHNT and YYREEE (reference sequence).